This T cell receptor beta chain was sequenced during a study of identical twins (dated by TCRdb to 2016 to 2017). Study-wide context: To test whether fetal clonotypes persist, the study used deep sequencing on TCR alpha and beta repertoires from monozygotic twins, unrelated adults of various ages, and cord blood. To rule out contamination, the twin experiments were replicated at different times with different library preparation protocols.

The method behind the library was 5' RACE. Sequencing instrument: Illumina HiSeq 2000. A universal primer binding site was added through template switching, and the final cDNA carried a unique molecular identifier so that TCR cDNA molecules could be counted accurately. First-strand cDNA for TCR alpha and beta chains was synthesized from specific primers in the conserved constant-segment region. To control for contamination, each cDNA library was double barcoded with a SMART-Mk sample barcode plus Illumina barcodes. TruSeq adapter sequences and Illumina sample barcodes were added in two successive PCR steps. TCR alpha and beta cDNA libraries were sequenced on the Illumina HiSeq platform with custom primers. Per the original workflow: Raw reads were processed with MiGEC to extract unique molecular identifiers, and MiXCR was used to determine CDR3 positions. Recombination models were inferred per individual with the repgenHMM and IGoR tools using an EM algorithm. The tcR package in R was used for shared clonotype analysis, with sharing normalized by the product of cloneset sizes. To study raw recombination without the effects of thymic and clonal selection, out-of-frame nonproductive sequences were analyzed. TCRdb cleaned the public reads at Q25 with fastp, built clones with MiXCR and kept in-frame beta chains. Rows with a matching CDR3 protein are joined into one entry that keeps the most common DNA and genes. TCRdb, rather than the study authors, made the V and J calls. In all, the sample holds 570,000 or so distinct CDR3 sequences, and roughly 9.5% of those were seen once. In total, the top ten clones hold roughly 3.2% of the sample.

This clonotype was counted a few times. The target of this receptor is not known. The record has no base qualities; no much larger clone is one base away. Every donor in the study was a healthy Caucasian. Three pairs of female monozygotic twins, all aged roughly 18 to 29 years, made up the twin cohort. Peripheral blood mononuclear cells were the source from which RNA for the TCR libraries was isolated. The study at large found these results: A weaker excess of twin sharing was found in beta out-of-frame sequences because the signal-to-noise ratio was lowered by fewer shared sequences. Zero-insertion analyses could be partly confounded by invariant T cells such as MAIT and iNKT, although diverse VJ usage argued against such confounding for most clonotypes. Abundant cord blood beta clonotypes carried fewer insertions; young adult naive repertoires showed a weaker similar trend, while memory repertoires showed none. Conclusions relied on cross-sectional statistical analysis, since the same donors could not be followed over many years. Out-of-frame TCR alpha sequences shared between twins showed an excess of low generation-probability sequences compared with coincidental sharing between unrelated individuals. Recombination models systematically underestimated out-of-frame TCR alpha sharing in monozygotic twins but agreed with sharing between unrelated individuals.

Spanning cysteine to phenylalanine, the CDR3 consists of 14 amino acids. The DNA shown is the 42-base CDR3, in frame from base 1. CDR1 and CDR2 (WSHSY, SAAADI) derive from the germline V gene. V and J are trimmed by 3 bases and 8 bases, and the gene matches miss 5 bases of the junction. These data were also filed under a second study, of yellow fever vaccine responses in identical twins. Reported in the second study: The authors reported that the T cell response to vaccination in identical twins appeared partly convergent and partly personalized. In the study, vaccine-responding T cell clones were precisely tracked in identical twins.

The chain is made from TRBV10-2 and TRBJ2-7, with 12 middle bases fitting TRBD2. What was sequenced was PBMCs. The TCR comes from a woman aged 18 to 35 in good health. CDR3 loop: CASSEVTSGSQQYF. The nucleotides are TGCGCCAGCAGTGAAGTGACTAGCGGGAGCCAGCAGTACTTC.